This T cell receptor (beta chain) was sequenced for a study of cytomegalovirus exposure and HLA in healthy donors listed by TCRdb under 2017. At the level of the whole study: In an earlier analysis of 587 of the donors, around 290 Gb of sequence data and 117 million unique TCR beta sequences from about 190 million T cells were reported. In an earlier analysis of more than 550 of the donors, high-throughput TCR beta sequencing was used to judge whether each TCR beta V gene segment behaved as functional or pseudogenic. A later genetic analysis took genome-wide SNP genotypes for about 60% of the roughly 670 donors and used that subset as a discovery cohort. A separate validation cohort of approximately 120 different subjects was used in addition to the approximately 700-subject first cohort. Of the roughly 410 genotyped donors, 80% to 90% were placed in the genetic ancestry cluster associated with self-reported Caucasian donors. An early release covering about 600 HLA-typed donors comprised about 310 gigabases of sequencing data and around 80 million unique TCR sequences. Both class I and class II loci were covered by HLA typing, at four-digit resolution. To predict cytomegalovirus infection status, the study brought together high-throughput TCR immunosequencing, statistical association of individual TCRs with disease status, and machine learning. All discovery cohort repertoires had been generated on a single sequencing platform. In the later analysis, no new phenotypic data were used to find candidate immune exposures; instead, reliance was placed on TCR beta sequences and their occurrence across donors. Alongside the repertoire data, information on donor age, sex, ethnicity and CMV serostatus was compiled. In a later analysis, previously published TCR beta repertoires from some 640 donors were re-analyzed and high-resolution HLA genotyping was added so that TCR occurrence patterns could be studied. On average, roughly 250,000 unique TCR beta nucleotide sequences were sequenced per donor among some 420 genotyped donors of the cohort, with about 17% of those sequences being non-productive. The study was designed to test whether signatures of past pathogen exposure could be identified by cataloging public T cell receptors. Using immunosequencing, the study profiled T cell repertoires from about 650 subjects and related those repertoires to cytomegalovirus serostatus. The number of typed donors differed by locus: about 620-630 for A, B, C, DRB1 and DQB1; roughly 510 for DQA1; approximately 600 for DPA1; and some 470 for DPB1. Because of strong linkage in the cohort, four to six DR-DQ haplotypes were treated as single units for association and clustering. Broader findings and caveats from the paper: An earlier analysis of roughly 570 of the donors showed that most TCR beta V segments appeared in productive rearrangements either about 87% or about 30% of the time, which broadly matched IMGT annotations. Because counts were too low, around 17 rarely observed V segments, including chromosome 9 orphons, were left out of the earlier analysis of roughly 600 of the donors. While some public TCRs were present in many individuals, most TCR sequences turned up only very rarely across donors. In a later genetic analysis, fewer N-insertions in productive TCRs were reported among donors in an Asian-associated ancestry cluster than the roughly 700-donor mean. A later genetic analysis associated a missense DCLRE1C variant with V-gene and J-gene trimming of TCR beta chains, and an independent cohort replicated the association. A later analysis found that most CMV-associated TCR beta chains appeared HLA-restricted, with HLA associations seemingly driven largely by CMV exposure. The study listed 150 to 200 TCR beta chains as associated with cytomegalovirus. In this cohort, only TCR beta chains were sequenced, and detectable features were limited by the absence of alpha or paired-chain data. Roughly uniform sequencing depth across donors was assumed in presence/absence analyses, although this assumption may not hold. Several of the top co-occurrence clusters appeared to be linked to parvovirus B19, influenza, CMV and Epstein-Barr virus, according to a later analysis. Some IMGT-functional V segments, including TRBV6-2 and TRBV6-3, could not be distinguished by the 87-base-pair reads and were therefore excluded. When HLA alleles, especially DR and DQ, strongly co-occurred, TCR associations were difficult to assign to individual alleles. In vitro tests confirmed that three of the cytomegalovirus-associated TCR beta chains recognize cytomegalovirus antigens. In a later analysis, HLA-associated TCR beta chains showed more clonal expansion and lower generation probabilities than non-associated chains that were equally common. HLA typing was unavailable for some donors at each locus, so association tests used only the typed subset. CMV serostatus was the only immune exposure information available for the cohort. In a later analysis, TCR association rates were found to vary across HLA loci, with the most associated TCRs seen for DRB1 alleles and the fewest for HLA-C alleles. The classifier was reported to diagnose cytomegalovirus status with high specificity and sensitivity in both the original cohort and the validation cohort. The authors suggested that the approach could potentially be generalized to other disease states and immunological phenotypes. A group of highly shared sequence variants was considered likely to be a technical artifact of the sequencing pipeline. Linkage disequilibrium might explain the correlated functional status among segregating V segments, but an unknown experimental factor could not be excluded. A further reported finding was that TCR beta sequences accurately predicted the HLA-A and HLA-B alleles for most subjects in the first cohort. In a later analysis, some 18,000 TCR beta sequences were associated with specific HLA alleles at a false discovery rate of 0.05.

About this clone itself: Its target antigen remains unknown. No clone much larger than this one lies a single base away; base qualities are absent.

According to the germline V gene, CDR1 reads SGHRS and CDR2 reads YFSETQ. From its cysteine to its phenylalanine, the CDR3 spans 14 amino acids. This entry keeps only the CDR3 DNA: 42 bases, framed from base 1. V is trimmed back by 7 bases and J by 3 bases, and the junction contains 8 bases that no gene match accounts for. Receptor libraries were prepared by the immunoSEQ multiplex PCR assay. For the multiplex PCR, a mixture combining 60 forward primers for TCR Vbeta segments and 13 reverse primers for TCR Jbeta segments was used. The CDR3 region of rearranged TCR beta genes was amplified from genomic DNA with a multiplex PCR assay. The Illumina HiSeq System was used to sequence the amplified TCR beta libraries as 87-base-pair reads. Turning to the authors' computational methods: Across the 600 to 700 repertoires, a later analysis counted tens of millions of unique TCR beta chains, roughly 11 million of which were shared by at least two donors. Raw reads were error-corrected and collapsed into unique sequences by a nearest-neighbor algorithm in which closely related sequences were merged to remove PCR and sequencing errors. Alignment of CDR3 sequences to IMGT reference sequences was used to assign V, D and J gene segments. For a sequence to be retained, at least a six-nucleotide match to both a V gene segment and a J gene segment was required. A rearrangement counted as productive if the CDR3 had no stop codons and remained in frame with V and J, and every other rearrangement counted as non-productive. Following IMGT convention, CDR3 was defined as the stretch from the second conserved V-encoded cysteine up to the conserved J-encoded phenylalanine. Sequences without an unambiguous match to a single V gene segment were excluded from the earlier analysis of 587 of the donors. In an earlier analysis of approximately 550 of the donors, V segments were called functional above 56.7% productive rearrangements and were called segregating when the between-donor standard deviation exceeded 5%. A statistical classification framework was developed to diagnose cytomegalovirus status using the catalog of TCR beta chain sequences. V and J gene assignment, in a later analysis, came from comparing TCR nucleotide sequences with IMGT/GENE-DB human TR gene sequences. The TCRdist pipeline was used in a later analysis to assign CDR3 sequences and most-parsimonious VDJ recombination scenarios. In a later analysis, every TCR beta chain was defined by the combination of its CDR3 amino acid sequence and its V-gene family, and reads without a unique V-gene family were dropped. In a later analysis, some 600 highly shared, low-generation-probability nucleotide sequences were removed to address suspected cross-contamination and a sequencing artifact. In a later analysis, a clonal expansion index was calculated for each public chain from normalized within-repertoire ranks of inferred template counts. Generation probabilities in a later analysis came from a VDJ recombination model fitted to out-of-frame rearrangements, and those results were checked against IGoR. A later analysis scored TCR-TCR, TCR-HLA and TCR-CMV co-occurrence with hypergeometric tests, applying a repertoire-size bias correction to TCR pairs. In a later analysis, false discovery rates were estimated by permuting HLA or CMV assignments 20 times. In a later analysis, co-occurring TCRs were grouped using DBSCAN, with TCRdist sequence similarity added in when clustering inside HLA-allele-positive subsets. Repertoires with fewer than 30,000 or more than 120,000 public chains were left out of co-occurrence clustering, as were five repertoires with anomalous nucleotide sharing. This immuneACCESS table, as held by TCRdb, lists in-frame sequences with V and J called but not all clones. Of the missing ones, under half trace to an unresolved V gene in checked studies; the others have no known cause. That table supplies the V and J calls and clone size; D and trimming were determined from the DNA. This sample comprises roughly 92,000 clones, around 80% of them detected only once. 20% to 30% of the sample comes from the top ten.

The cohort comprised fewer than 750 healthy bone marrow donors. All cohort members were sampled while nominally healthy, although unrecorded immune exposures were likely present. The donor tested CMV seropositive, placing the donor among the 310 or so seropositive members of the cohort. Each donor provided a peripheral blood sample, and peripheral blood mononuclear cells were used for TCR beta sequencing. The Qiagen DNeasy Blood Extraction Kit was used to extract genomic DNA from the blood cell samples. The receptor was derived from a woman in her 50s in good health and CMV-seropositive. Recombination linked TRBV5-1 to TRBJ2-3, with 7 bases matching TRBD1. Specimen: PBMCs. The DNA sequence is as follows: TGCGCCAGCGCAGCCAGGGGGTTTACAGATACGCAGTATTTT. It encodes CASAARGFTDTQYF.